This T cell receptor (beta chain) was found in a study of vaccination and CD4 T cells after COVID-19. Study overall: Post-COVID specimens were obtained a median around 92 days after diagnosis (range 35 to 161). For control cultures, the treatment was a CEFX pool, an HIV-1 Nef pool, or no peptide.

Cultured CD4+ T cell DNA was sequenced using the Oncomine TCR Beta short-read assay. Extraction of genomic DNA was performed on cultured CD4+ T cells. In TCRdb, the PCR reads were re-called with MiXCR into one record per CDR3 protein. This table has more than 25,000 distinct CDR3 sequences, 36% appearing once. The time point was: late sampling 161 to 241 days after vaccination in a few convalescent patients. The treatment is: roughly 10-day PBMC culture with coronavirus spike peptide pools or control peptides (ViraFEST assay). Regarding this clonotype: What it binds is unknown.

This specimen was CD4+ T cells from blood, cultured in vitro, taken about 7 months after SARS-CoV-2 vaccination. The origin of this receptor is a human donor who had recovered from COVID-19.

The CDR3: CASSDGAGGTDTQYF. The CDR3 nucleotides are TGTGCCAGCAGTGACGGGGCGGGAGGCACAGATACGCAGTATTTT. The chain carries TRBV6-4 and TRBJ2-3, with TRBD2 identical over 7 bases. The ends lost 2 bases at V and 1 base at J; junction bases unmatched: 3. CDR3 length equals 15 residues. Germline V lookup: CDR1 MRHNA, CDR2 SNTAGT.